This section outlines one T cell receptor (beta chain) sequence together with its context. The sample is drawn from a study of blood T cell repertoires in COVID-19. Looked up from germline, CDR1 is SQVTM and CDR2 is ANQGSEA. After removal of 3 bases from V and 2 bases from J, the junction contained 3 bases not matched to a gene. This CDR3 is 13 amino acids long. TCRdb keeps only in-frame clones here, not all; method: immunoSEQ multiplex PCR. The sample holds about 480,000 clones, 88% seen once. Source material: PBMCs or T cells enriched from blood (not recorded which). V gene TRBV29-1 combines with J gene TRBJ2-5, with TRBD2 matching 7 bases. The clonotype originates from a woman aged 40 to 49 who had recovered from COVID-19. CDR3 in amino acids: CSVDTSAQETQYF. The CDR3 bases are TGCAGCGTTGATACTAGCGCACAAGAGACCCAGTACTTC.